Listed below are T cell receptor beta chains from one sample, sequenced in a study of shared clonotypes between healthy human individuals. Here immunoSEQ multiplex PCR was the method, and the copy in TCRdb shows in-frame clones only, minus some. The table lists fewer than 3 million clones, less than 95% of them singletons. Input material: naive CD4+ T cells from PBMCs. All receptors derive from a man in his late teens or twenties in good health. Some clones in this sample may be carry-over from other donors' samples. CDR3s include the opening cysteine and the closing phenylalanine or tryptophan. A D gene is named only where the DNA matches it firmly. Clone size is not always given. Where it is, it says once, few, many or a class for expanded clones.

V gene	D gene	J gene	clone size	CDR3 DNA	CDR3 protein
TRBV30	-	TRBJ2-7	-	TGTGCCTGGACTGCCCCGACTATCCCGTACTTC	CAWTAPTIPYF
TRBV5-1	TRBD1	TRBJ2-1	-	TGCGCCAGCAGCTTGAGGACAGGGGGGATAAATGAGCAGTTCTTC	CASSLRTGGINEQFF
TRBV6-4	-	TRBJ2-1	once	TGTGCCAGCAGTGAGGGCAGGGGATACAATGAGCAGTTCTTC	CASSEGRGYNEQFF
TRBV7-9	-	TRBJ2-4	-	TGTGCCAGCAGCTTTGGTTCGGGACACTTTCAGTACTTC	CASSFGSGHFQYF
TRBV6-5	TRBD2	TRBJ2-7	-	TGTGCCAGCAGTTACCTTGCTAGCGGGATGACCTACGAGCAGTACTTC	CASSYLASGMTYEQYF
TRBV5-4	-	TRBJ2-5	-	TGTGCCAGCAGCTTGCCACTAAAGGGAACCCAGTACTTC	CASSLPLKGTQYF
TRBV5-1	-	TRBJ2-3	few	TGCGCCAGCAGCTTGGGAAGCACAGATACGCAGTATTTT	CASSLGSTDTQYF
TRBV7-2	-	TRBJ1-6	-	TGTGCCAGCAGCTTATGGTCCCAACTACCCCTCCACTTT	CASSLWSQLPLHF
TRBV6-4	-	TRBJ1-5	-	TGTGCCAGCAGTGACAGGGTAGGACAGCCCCAGCATTTT	CASSDRVGQPQHF
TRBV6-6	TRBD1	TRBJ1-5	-	TGTGCCAGCTGTAGGACAGGGTCCAATCAGCCCCAGCATTTT	CASCRTGSNQPQHF
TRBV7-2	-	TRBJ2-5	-	TGTGCCAGCAGCTTATTCGGGAGTGAGACCCAGTACTTC	CASSLFGSETQYF
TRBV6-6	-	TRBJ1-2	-	TGTGCCAGCAGTCTAGACAGTTATGGCTACACCTTC	CASSLDSYGYTF
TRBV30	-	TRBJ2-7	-	TGTGCCTGGATCAAGGGACTTGGCGTGCAGTACTTC	CAWIKGLGVQYF
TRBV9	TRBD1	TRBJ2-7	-	TGTGCCAGCAGCGTCGCCGGGACAGCCTCCTACGAGCAGTACTTC	CASSVAGTASYEQYF
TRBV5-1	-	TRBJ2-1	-	TGCGCCAGCGGTAGACTAGAAGCCTACAATGAGCAGTTCTTC	CASGRLEAYNEQFF
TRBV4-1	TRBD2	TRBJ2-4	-	TGCGCCAGCAGCCAAGATCTAGCGGTAGCCAAAAACATTCAGTACTTC	CASSQDLAVAKNIQYF
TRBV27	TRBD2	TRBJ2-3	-	TGTGCCGGCAGTTTGGCGGGAGACGGGTATACGCAGTATTTT	CAGSLAGDGYTQYF
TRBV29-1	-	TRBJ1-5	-	TGCAGCGTTGCGCTCCAGGGGTATTGGGGGGAGAAAAATCAGCCCCAGCATTTT	CSVALQGYWGEKNQPQHF
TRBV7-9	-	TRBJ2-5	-	TGTGCCAGCAGCGGCAGGGTCCGAGAGACCCAGTACTTC	CASSGRVRETQYF
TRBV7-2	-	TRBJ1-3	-	TGTGCCAGCAGCTTGGTACGGACTCACTCTGGAAACACCATATATTTT	CASSLVRTHSGNTIYF
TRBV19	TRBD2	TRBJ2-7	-	TGTGCCAGTAGTCTAGCGGGAGTCCGCTACGAGCAGTACTTC	CASSLAGVRYEQYF
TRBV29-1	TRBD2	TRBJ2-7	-	TGCAGCGTTGAAAGACTAGCGGGAGCCGAGCAGTACTTC	CSVERLAGAEQYF
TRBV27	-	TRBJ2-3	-	TGTGCCAGCAGCGGGACTCTCACAGATACGCAGTATTTT	CASSGTLTDTQYF
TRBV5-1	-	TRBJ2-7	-	TGCGCCAGCAGCTTGAGCCCACTTTACGAGCAGTACTTC	CASSLSPLYEQYF
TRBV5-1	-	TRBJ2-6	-	TGCGCCAGCAGCTTTGGTAGTGGGGCCAACGTCCTGACTTTC	CASSFGSGANVLTF
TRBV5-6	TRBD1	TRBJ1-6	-	TGTGCCAGCAGCCTAGGACAGGGGACTTCACCCCTCCACTTT	CASSLGQGTSPLHF
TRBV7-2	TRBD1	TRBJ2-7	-	TGTGCCAGCAGCTTAGCGGGGACAGGCCTTGGGGAGCAGTACTTC	CASSLAGTGLGEQYF
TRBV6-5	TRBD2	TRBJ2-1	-	TGTGCCAGCAGTTACTCTTTCCAGCGGGGCGGCAATGAGCAGTTCTTC	CASSYSFQRGGNEQFF
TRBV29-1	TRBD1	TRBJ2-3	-	TGCAGCGCACAGGGACAGGCGAGAACCGGCACAGATACGCAGTATTTT	CSAQGQARTGTDTQYF
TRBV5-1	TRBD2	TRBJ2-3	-	TGCGCCAGCAGCTTGGGTCTAGCGGGATTTCTAACAGATACGCAGTATTTT	CASSLGLAGFLTDTQYF
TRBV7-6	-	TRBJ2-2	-	TGTGCCAGCAGCTTAGATTGGGACGCCGGGGAGCTGTTTTTT	CASSLDWDAGELFF
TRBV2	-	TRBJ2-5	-	TGTGCCAGCAGTTTAATCAGGGCAGAGACCCAGTACTTC	CASSLIRAETQYF
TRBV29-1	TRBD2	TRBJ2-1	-	TGCAGCGTTGAATTGGAAGGACTAGCGGGGACAAGCTCCTACAATGAGCAGTTCTTC	CSVELEGLAGTSSYNEQFF
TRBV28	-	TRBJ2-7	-	TGTGCCAGCAGTTTCCCGGGCCAATACTACGAGCAGTACTTC	CASSFPGQYYEQYF
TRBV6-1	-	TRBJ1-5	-	TGTGCCAGCAGTGAATTAAATCAGCCCCAGCATTTT	CASSELNQPQHF
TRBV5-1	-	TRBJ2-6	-	TGCGCCAGCAGCTTGGGCGGGCATGGGGCCAACGTCCTGACTTTC	CASSLGGHGANVLTF
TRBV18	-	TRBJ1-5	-	TGTGCCAGCTCACCTACGCAGGGAAAACTTGGAGGTAGCAATCAGCCCCAGCATTTT	CASSPTQGKLGGSNQPQHF
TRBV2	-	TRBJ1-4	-	TGTGCCAGCAGTGAGGGGGGGGCGGATGAAAAACTGTTTTTT	CASSEGGADEKLFF
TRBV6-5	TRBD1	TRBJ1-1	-	TGTGCCAGCAGGATGGGACAGCTGAACACTGAAGCTTTCTTT	CASRMGQLNTEAFF
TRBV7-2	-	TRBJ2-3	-	TGTGCCAGCAGCTTCCGCAGTAGCACAGATACGCAGTATTTT	CASSFRSSTDTQYF
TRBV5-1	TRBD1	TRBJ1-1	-	TGCGCCAGCAGCTTTATAGCAGGGGGCTCCGCTGAAGCTTTCTTT	CASSFIAGGSAEAFF
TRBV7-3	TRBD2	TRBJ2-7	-	TGTGCCAGCAGCTTAACACTCGATAGCGGGAGCTTTTCCGAGCAGTACTTC	CASSLTLDSGSFSEQYF
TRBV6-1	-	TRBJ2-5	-	TGTGCCAGCGTGGTCGGGGGAGCAGAGACCCAGTACTTC	CASVVGGAETQYF
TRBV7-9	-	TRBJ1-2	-	TGCGCCAGCAGCCCACCCCTAGGGGATGGCTACACCTTC	CASSPPLGDGYTF
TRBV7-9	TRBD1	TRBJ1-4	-	TGTGCCAGCAGCGTGGACAGGGCCTATGGGGAAAAACTGTTTTTT	CASSVDRAYGEKLFF
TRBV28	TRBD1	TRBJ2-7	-	TGTGCCAGCAGACCGGGACAGGGTCGCTACGAGCAGTACTTC	CASRPGQGRYEQYF
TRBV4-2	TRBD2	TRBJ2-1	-	TGTGCCAGCAGCCCCGGCCTAGCGGGAGTATACAATGAGCAGTTCTTC	CASSPGLAGVYNEQFF
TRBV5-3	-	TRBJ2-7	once	TGTGCCAGAAGCCGGGGAACAGGGAACTACGAGCAGTACTTC	CARSRGTGNYEQYF
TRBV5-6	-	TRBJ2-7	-	TGTGCCAGCAGCTTTGGGGCCAGCGTCGACGAGCAGTACTTC	CASSFGASVDEQYF
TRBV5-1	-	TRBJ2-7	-	TGCGCCAGCAGCCAAGCCAGCTACGAGCAGTACTTC	CASSQASYEQYF
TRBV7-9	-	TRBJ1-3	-	TGTGCCAGCAGCTTCTTGGACAGTCCTTTCAGGAACACCATATATTTT	CASSFLDSPFRNTIYF
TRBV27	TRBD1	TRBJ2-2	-	TGTGCCAGCAGTTTATATGGGACAGGGAGTAACACCGGGGAGCTGTTTTTT	CASSLYGTGSNTGELFF
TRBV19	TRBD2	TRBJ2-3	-	TGTGCCAGTACCCCACGTAGCGGGAGGGACACAGATACGCAGTATTTT	CASTPRSGRDTDTQYF
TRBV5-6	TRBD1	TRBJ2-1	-	TGTGCCAGCAGCTTGGTTGGACAGGGCTACAATGAGCAGTTCTTC	CASSLVGQGYNEQFF
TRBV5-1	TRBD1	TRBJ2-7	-	TGCGCCAGCAGCTGGACAGGGGGCTTCTACGAGCAGTACTTC	CASSWTGGFYEQYF
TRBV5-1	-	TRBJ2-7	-	TGCGCCAGCAGCTTGGAGGCCGGGGCTGGCTACGAGCAGTACTTC	CASSLEAGAGYEQYF
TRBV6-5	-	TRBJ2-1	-	TGTGCCAGCCAGGAGACCAGCGCTGCTTCGTGGGAGCAGTTCTTC	CASQETSAASWEQFF
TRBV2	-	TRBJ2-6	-	TGTGCCAGCAGTGAAGTAAGGGTGACTGGGGCCAACGTCCTGACTTTC	CASSEVRVTGANVLTF
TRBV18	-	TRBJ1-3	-	TGTGCCAGCTCACCAGGCAGGAGGATGGAAAACACCATATATTTT	CASSPGRRMENTIYF
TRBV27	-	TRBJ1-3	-	TGTGCCAGCAGTTTTAACTTTCCCGGAAACACCATATATTTT	CASSFNFPGNTIYF